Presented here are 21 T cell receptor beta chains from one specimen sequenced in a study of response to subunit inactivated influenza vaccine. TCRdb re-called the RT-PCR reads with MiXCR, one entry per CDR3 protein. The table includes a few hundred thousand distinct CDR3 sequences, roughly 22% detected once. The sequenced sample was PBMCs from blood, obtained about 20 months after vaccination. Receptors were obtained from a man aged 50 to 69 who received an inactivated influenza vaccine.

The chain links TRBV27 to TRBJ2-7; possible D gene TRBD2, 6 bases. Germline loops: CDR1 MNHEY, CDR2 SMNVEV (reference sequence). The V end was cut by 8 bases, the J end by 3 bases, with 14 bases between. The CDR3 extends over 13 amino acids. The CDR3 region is CASALAGGYEQYF. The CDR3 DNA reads TGTGCCAGCGCACTAGCCGGGGGCTACGAGCAGTACTTC.

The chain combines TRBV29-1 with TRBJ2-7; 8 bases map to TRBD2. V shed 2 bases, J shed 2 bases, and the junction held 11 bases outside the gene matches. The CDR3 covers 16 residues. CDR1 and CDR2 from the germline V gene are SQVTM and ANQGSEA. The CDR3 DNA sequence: TGCAGCGTTGAATATAGGGGGACTAGTCGACCCTACGAGCAGTACTTC. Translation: CSVEYRGTSRPYEQYF.

The CDR3 spells CASSGYHANYEQYF. The DNA of the CDR3 is TGTGCCAGCAGCGGGTACCACGCTAACTACGAGCAGTACTTC. The chain joins TRBV5-5 to TRBJ2-7, with D unresolved. Germline CDR1 SGHKS, CDR2 YYEKEE (reference sequence). Trimming shortened V by 4 bases and J by 3 bases, and 14 bases separated the two germline ends. The CDR3 runs 14 residues.

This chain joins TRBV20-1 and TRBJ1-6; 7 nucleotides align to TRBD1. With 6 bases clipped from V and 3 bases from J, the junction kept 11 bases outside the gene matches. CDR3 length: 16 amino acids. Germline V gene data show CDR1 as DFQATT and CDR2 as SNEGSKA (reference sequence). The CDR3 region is CSAPPGTAFYNSPLHF. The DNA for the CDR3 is TGCAGTGCCCCCCCCGGGACAGCATTCTATAATTCACCCCTCCACTTT.

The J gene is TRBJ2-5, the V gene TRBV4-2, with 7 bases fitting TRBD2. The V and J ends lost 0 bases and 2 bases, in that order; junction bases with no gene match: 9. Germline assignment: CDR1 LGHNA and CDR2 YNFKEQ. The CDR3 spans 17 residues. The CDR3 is CASSQDPVWRGQETQYF. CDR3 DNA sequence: TGTGCCAGCAGCCAAGATCCTGTGTGGCGGGGGCAAGAGACCCAGTACTTC.

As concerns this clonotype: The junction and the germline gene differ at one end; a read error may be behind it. The CDR3 protein is CASSLGGLLNSPLHF. CDR3 DNA: TGCGCCAGCAGTTTGGGTGGACTCCTTAATTCACCCCTCCACTTT. The V gene is TRBV5-1, the J gene TRBJ1-6; D remains ambiguous. The CDR3 spans 15 residues. Per the germline V gene, CDR1 is SGHRS and CDR2 is YFSETQ. Based on the CDR3 plus reference TRBV5-1 and TRBJ1-6, the full variable domain is KAGVTQTPRYLIKTRGQQVTLSCSPISGHRSVSWYQQTPGQGLQFLFEYFSETQRNKGNFPGRFSGRQFSNSRSEMNVSTLELGDSALYLCASSLGGLLNSPLHFGNGTRLTVT.

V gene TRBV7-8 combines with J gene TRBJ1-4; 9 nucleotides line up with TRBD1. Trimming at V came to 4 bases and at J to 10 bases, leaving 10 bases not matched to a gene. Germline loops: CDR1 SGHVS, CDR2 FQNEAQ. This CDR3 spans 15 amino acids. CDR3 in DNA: TGTGCCAGCAGCTCCCGACAGGGGGTAGTCGGAAAACTGTTTTTT. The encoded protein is CASSSRQGVVGKLFF.

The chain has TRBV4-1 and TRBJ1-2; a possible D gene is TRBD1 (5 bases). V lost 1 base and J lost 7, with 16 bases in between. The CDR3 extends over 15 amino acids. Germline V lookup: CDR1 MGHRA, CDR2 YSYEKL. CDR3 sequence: CASSQAGHFLGGYTF. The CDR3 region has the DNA TGCGCCAGCAGCCAAGCCGGACATTTCCTCGGTGGCTACACCTTC.

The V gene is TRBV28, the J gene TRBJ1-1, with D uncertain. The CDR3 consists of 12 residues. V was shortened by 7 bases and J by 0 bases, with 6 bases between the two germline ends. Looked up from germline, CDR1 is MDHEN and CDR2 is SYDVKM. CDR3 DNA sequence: TGTGCCAGCACCTTAATGAACACTGAAGCTTTCTTT. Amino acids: CASTLMNTEAFF.

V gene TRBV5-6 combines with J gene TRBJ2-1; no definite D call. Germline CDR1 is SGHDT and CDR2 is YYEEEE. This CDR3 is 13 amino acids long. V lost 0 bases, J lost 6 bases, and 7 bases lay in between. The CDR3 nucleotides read TGTGCCAGCAGCTTGGGCCGGGTCAATGAGCAGTTCTTC. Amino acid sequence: CASSLGRVNEQFF.

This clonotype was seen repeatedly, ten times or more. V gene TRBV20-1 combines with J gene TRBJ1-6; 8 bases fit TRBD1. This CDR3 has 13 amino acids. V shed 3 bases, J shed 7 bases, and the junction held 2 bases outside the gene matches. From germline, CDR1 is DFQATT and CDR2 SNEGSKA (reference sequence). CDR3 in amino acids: CSASQGANSPLHF. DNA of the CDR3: TGCAGTGCTAGTCAGGGGGCGAATTCACCCCTCCACTTT.

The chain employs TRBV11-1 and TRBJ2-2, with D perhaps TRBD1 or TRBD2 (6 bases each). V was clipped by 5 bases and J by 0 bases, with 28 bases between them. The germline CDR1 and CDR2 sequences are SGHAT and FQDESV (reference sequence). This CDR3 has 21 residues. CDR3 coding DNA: TGTGCCAGCAGCACAACTATCAATAGGGGGGCTCAAACCTCGAACACCGGGGAGCTGTTTTTT. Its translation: CASSTTINRGAQTSNTGELFF.

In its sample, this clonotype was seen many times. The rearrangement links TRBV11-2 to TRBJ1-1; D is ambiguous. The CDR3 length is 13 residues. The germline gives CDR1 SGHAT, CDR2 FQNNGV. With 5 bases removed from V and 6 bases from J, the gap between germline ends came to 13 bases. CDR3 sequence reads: CASSPQQEAEAFF. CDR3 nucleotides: TGTGCCAGCAGCCCCCAGCAGGAGGCTGAAGCTTTCTTT.

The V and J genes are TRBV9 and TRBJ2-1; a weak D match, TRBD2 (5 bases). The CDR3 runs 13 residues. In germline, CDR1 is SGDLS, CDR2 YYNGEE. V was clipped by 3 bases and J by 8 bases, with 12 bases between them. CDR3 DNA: TGTGCCAGCAGCGGCGGGTGGCGCTATGAGCAGTTCTTC. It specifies CASSGGWRYEQFF.

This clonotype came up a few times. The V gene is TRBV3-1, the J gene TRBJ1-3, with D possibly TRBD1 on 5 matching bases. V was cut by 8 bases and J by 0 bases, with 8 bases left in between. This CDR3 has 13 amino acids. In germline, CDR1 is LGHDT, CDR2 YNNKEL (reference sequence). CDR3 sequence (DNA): TGTGCCAGCCGGGGCTACTCTGGAAACACCATATATTTT. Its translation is CASRGYSGNTIYF.

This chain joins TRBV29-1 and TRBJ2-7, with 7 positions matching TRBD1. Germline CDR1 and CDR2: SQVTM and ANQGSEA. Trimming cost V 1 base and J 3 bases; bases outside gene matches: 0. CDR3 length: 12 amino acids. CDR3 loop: CSVEGTGYEQYF. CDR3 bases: TGCAGCGTTGAAGGGACAGGCTACGAGCAGTACTTC.

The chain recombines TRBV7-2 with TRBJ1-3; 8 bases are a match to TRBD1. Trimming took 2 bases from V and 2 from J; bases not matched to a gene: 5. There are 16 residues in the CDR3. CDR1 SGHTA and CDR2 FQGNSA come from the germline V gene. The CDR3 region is CASSLPQGATGNTIYF. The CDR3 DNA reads TGTGCCAGCAGCTTACCCCAGGGGGCGACTGGAAACACCATATATTTT.

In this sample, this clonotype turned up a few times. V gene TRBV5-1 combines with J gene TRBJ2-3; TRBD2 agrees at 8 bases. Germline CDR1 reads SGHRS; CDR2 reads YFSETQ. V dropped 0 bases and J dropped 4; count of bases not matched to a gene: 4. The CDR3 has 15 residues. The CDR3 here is CASSLDGTSSDTQYF. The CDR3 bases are TGCGCCAGCAGCTTGGACGGGACTAGTTCAGATACGCAGTATTTT.

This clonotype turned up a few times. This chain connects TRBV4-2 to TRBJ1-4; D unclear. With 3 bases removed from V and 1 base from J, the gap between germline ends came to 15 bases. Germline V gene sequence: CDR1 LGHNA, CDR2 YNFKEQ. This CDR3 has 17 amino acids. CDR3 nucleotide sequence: TGTGCCAGCAGCCATTTCTACGACGGACGAACTAATGAAAAACTGTTTTTT. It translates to CASSHFYDGRTNEKLFF.

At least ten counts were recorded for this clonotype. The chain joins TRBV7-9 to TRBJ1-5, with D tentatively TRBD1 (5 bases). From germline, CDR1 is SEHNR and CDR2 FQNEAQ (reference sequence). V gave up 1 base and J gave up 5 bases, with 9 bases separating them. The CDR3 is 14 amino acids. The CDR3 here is CASSLGGRDQPQHF. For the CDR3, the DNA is TGTGCCAGCAGCTTAGGTGGCAGGGATCAGCCCCAGCATTTT.

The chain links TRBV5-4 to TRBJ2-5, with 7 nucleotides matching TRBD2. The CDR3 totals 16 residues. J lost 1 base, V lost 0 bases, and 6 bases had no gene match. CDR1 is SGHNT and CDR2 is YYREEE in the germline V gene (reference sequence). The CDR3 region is CASSLVASGPQETQYF. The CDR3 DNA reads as TGTGCCAGCAGCTTGGTGGCTAGCGGCCCCCAAGAGACCCAGTACTTC.